These T cell receptor beta chains were read from a single sample in a study of CD8 T cells in Susac syndrome. In TCRdb, the immunoSEQ multiplex PCR reads were re-called with MiXCR into one record per CDR3 protein. The data hold about 120,000 distinct CDR3 sequences, with 96% observed a single time. Source material: CD4+ T cells from PBMCs. The receptor set was obtained from a human donor with Susac syndrome. CDR3s include the opening cysteine and the closing phenylalanine or tryptophan. A D gene is named only where the DNA matches it firmly. A row's size may be missing; if present it is once, few, many or a size class.

clone size: NA
J gene: TRBJ2-7
D gene: NA
V gene: TRBV29-1
CDR3 protein: CSAGQGEQYF
CDR3 DNA: TGCAGCGCCGGCCAGGGAGAGCAGTACTTC

clone size: NA
J gene: TRBJ2-3
D gene: TRBD1
V gene: TRBV20-1
CDR3 protein: CSASSRDRGTDTQYF
CDR3 DNA: TGCAGTGCTTCGTCCCGGGACAGGGGCACAGATACGCAGTATTTT

clone size: NA
J gene: TRBJ2-5
D gene: NA
V gene: TRBV13
CDR3 protein: CASSEDAARETQYF
CDR3 DNA: TGTGCCAGCAGTGAAGATGCGGCCCGGGAGACCCAGTACTTC

clone size: NA
J gene: TRBJ2-1
D gene: TRBD2
V gene: TRBV24-1
CDR3 protein: CATSDSASGRGNEQFF
CDR3 DNA: TGTGCCACCAGTGATTCTGCCAGCGGGAGGGGGAATGAGCAGTTCTTC

clone size: NA
J gene: TRBJ2-1
D gene: TRBD2
V gene: TRBV29-1
CDR3 protein: CSVEDGPKGLAGGGLSYNEQFF
CDR3 DNA: TGCAGCGTTGAAGATGGTCCCAAGGGACTAGCGGGAGGGGGTCTCTCCTACAATGAGCAGTTCTTC

clone size: NA
J gene: TRBJ1-2
D gene: NA
V gene: TRBV20-1
CDR3 protein: CSARELIGTSANYGYTF
CDR3 DNA: TGCAGTGCTAGAGAACTCATTGGGACATCCGCTAACTATGGCTACACCTTC

clone size: NA
J gene: TRBJ2-7
D gene: NA
V gene: TRBV28
CDR3 protein: CASSFEAGRLYEQYF
CDR3 DNA: TGTGCCAGCAGTTTTGAGGCAGGGAGGCTCTACGAGCAGTACTTC

clone size: NA
J gene: TRBJ2-3
D gene: NA
V gene: TRBV28
CDR3 protein: CASSLHRARDTQYF
CDR3 DNA: TGTGCCAGCAGCCTCCACAGGGCACGGGATACGCAGTATTTT

clone size: once
J gene: TRBJ1-2
D gene: NA
V gene: TRBV5-4
CDR3 protein: CASSHRTGGSNGYTF
CDR3 DNA: TGTGCCAGCAGCCATCGTACGGGGGGCTCGAATGGCTACACCTTC

clone size: NA
J gene: TRBJ1-2
D gene: NA
V gene: TRBV7-9
CDR3 protein: CASSLGGENYGYTF
CDR3 DNA: TGTGCCAGCAGCTTAGGGGGGGAGAACTATGGCTACACCTTC

clone size: NA
J gene: TRBJ2-5
D gene: NA
V gene: TRBV5-4
CDR3 protein: CASGGGDGFQETQYF
CDR3 DNA: TGTGCCAGCGGGGGAGGCGACGGGTTCCAAGAGACCCAGTACTTC

clone size: NA
J gene: TRBJ2-6
D gene: TRBD2
V gene: TRBV30
CDR3 protein: CAWSPGGSGANVLTF
CDR3 DNA: TGTGCCTGGAGCCCGGGGGGCTCTGGGGCCAACGTCCTGACTTTC

clone size: NA
J gene: TRBJ1-1
D gene: TRBD1
V gene: TRBV18
CDR3 protein: CASSQGNRGLAEAFF
CDR3 DNA: TGTGCCAGCTCACAAGGGAACAGGGGCCTGGCTGAAGCTTTCTTT

clone size: NA
J gene: TRBJ2-2
D gene: NA
V gene: TRBV3-1
CDR3 protein: CASSRGGVANTGELFF
CDR3 DNA: TGTGCCAGCAGCCGAGGGGGGGTTGCGAACACCGGGGAGCTGTTTTTT

clone size: NA
J gene: TRBJ1-1
D gene: NA
V gene: TRBV20-1
CDR3 protein: CSARDIGRGNTEAFF
CDR3 DNA: TGCAGTGCTAGAGATATTGGACGGGGAAACACTGAAGCTTTCTTT